These T cell receptor beta chains were read from a single sample in a study of neurological immune-mediated disorders. One entry per CDR3 protein, called by TCRdb with MiXCR from the 5' RACE reads. The repertoire consists of tens of thousands of distinct CDR3 sequences, with roughly 10% occurring once and the leading ten covering roughly 1.5%. The material sequenced was PBMCs. The receptor set was obtained from a woman between 40 and 55 years old in good health. CDR3s leave out the opening cysteine and the closing phenylalanine or tryptophan.

length	V	J	CDR3
14	TRBV24-1	TRBJ2-1	ATSDRQGRVYNEQF
11	TRBV10-3	TRBJ1-5	AIGWGPDQPQH
10	TRBV7-2	TRBJ2-6	ASSSSDIVLT
14	TRBV7-3	TRBJ2-1	ASSLNPGGLYNEQF
12	TRBV5-1	TRBJ1-2	ASSPQGEDYGYT
15	TRBV12-3/TRBV12-4	TRBJ2-7	ASSFSAGSRASYEQY
14	TRBV29-1	TRBJ2-5	SVMSSQSWYQETQY
14	TRBV3-1	TRBJ2-7	ASSQDGWLSSYEQY
13	TRBV4-1	TRBJ2-7	ASSQGLLGLDEQY
11	TRBV12-3/TRBV12-4	TRBJ1-2	ASSLAEGVGYT
12	TRBV5-1	TRBJ2-7	ASSLTGGIDEQY
10	TRBV20-1	TRBJ2-5	SATENQETQY
11	TRBV12-3/TRBV12-4	TRBJ2-5	ASSKVVQETQY
14	TRBV4-3	TRBJ1-6	ASSQGGDRGNSPLH
13	TRBV5-1	TRBJ2-6	DSSLGSSGANVLT
11	TRBV12-3/TRBV12-4	TRBJ1-2	ASSSSRIYGYT
12	TRBV12-3/TRBV12-4	TRBJ1-1	ASRPGPFAAEAF
11	TRBV20-1	TRBJ1-5	SARLGSDQPQH
10	TRBV7-2	TRBJ2-7	ASSLEVYEQY
13	TRBV5-1	TRBJ1-2	ASSLPGTANYGYT
9	TRBV7-2	TRBJ2-7	ANSLRLEQY
13	TRBV7-2	TRBJ2-7	ASSLDVGGIDEQY
13	TRBV5-1	TRBJ2-1	ASSLARSSYNEQF
12	TRBV5-1	TRBJ1-5	ASSLETSGQPQH
14	TRBV12-3/TRBV12-4	TRBJ1-6	AISLVSAANNSPLH
10	TRBV20-1	TRBJ1-2	SAETEGYGYT
15	TRBV4-1	TRBJ1-1	ASSQETGTGGAPEAF
12	TRBV7-2	TRBJ1-3	ASSPERSGNTIY
12	TRBV10-3	TRBJ2-5	AISDGTLGETQY
12	TRBV20-1	TRBJ2-5	SARVGLAEETQY
12	TRBV12-3/TRBV12-4	TRBJ2-5	ASSPGMTQETQY
11	TRBV19	TRBJ1-5	ASSPGLTQPQH
11	TRBV20-1	TRBJ1-2	SASGGQSYGYT